These 5 T cell receptor beta chains share one sample of origin, sequenced in a study of CD8 T cells in Susac syndrome. When the RNA was reverse transcribed, random hexamers were used with an input of about 0.45 to 1 ug. One entry per CDR3 protein, called by TCRdb with MiXCR from the immunoSEQ multiplex PCR reads. The sample contains about 120,000 distinct CDR3 sequences, less than 95% of which appear only once. Sequenced: CD4+ T cells from PBMCs. These TCRs come from a human donor in good health.

V usage is TRBV9 and J usage is TRBJ1-2; D might be TRBD1 (6 bases). CDR3 length: 15 residues. The V gene's germline CDR1 is SGDLS and CDR2 YYNGEE. V was cut by 0 bases and J by 7 bases, with 16 bases left in between. CDR3 in amino acids: CASSVAGGLPFGYTF. Here the CDR3 DNA reads TGTGCCAGCAGCGTAGCGGGGGGCCTCCCCTTTGGCTACACCTTC.

This chain links TRBV18 with TRBJ2-5; no definite D call. The CDR3 is made up of 15 amino acids. The V end lost 0 bases, the J end lost 1 base, and 9 bases lay between the germline ends. Germline V gives CDR1 KGHSH, CDR2 LQKENI. This CDR3 reads CASSPPLGSQETQYF. CDR3 sequence (DNA): TGTGCCAGCTCACCACCTCTGGGCTCCCAAGAGACCCAGTACTTC. Complete variable domain (other parts from reference TRBV18 and TRBJ2-5): NAGVMQNPRHLVRRRGQEARLRCSPMKGHSHVYWYRQLPEEGLKFMVYLQKENIIDESGMPKERFSAEFPKEGPSILRIQQVVRGDSAAYFCASSPPLGSQETQYFGPGTRLLVL.

The CDR3 here is CASSLVTGAESPLHF. CDR3 nucleotide sequence: TGTGCCAGCAGCTTAGTGACAGGGGCTGAATCACCCCTCCACTTT. The V gene is TRBV7-2, the J gene TRBJ1-6, with TRBD1 matching over 8 bases. CDR3 size: 15 residues. The V segment lost 1 base and the J segment 10 bases; nucleotides outside the gene matches: 6. Germline loops: CDR1 SGHTA, CDR2 FQGNSA.

The V call is TRBV21-1, the J call TRBJ1-5; TRBD1 is taken as the D call from the table, unchecked against the DNA. TRBV21-1 is a listed pseudogene. CDR3 length: 14 residues. The CDR3 bases are TGTGCCAGCAGCAATCCGGGACAGAGACGGCCCCAGCATTTT. The encoded protein is CASSNPGQRRPQHF.

The chain is built from TRBV24-1 and TRBJ2-1; D is uncertain. V shed 2 bases and J shed 7 bases, with 17 bases lying between them. The CDR3 consists of 16 residues. CDR1 KGHDR and CDR2 SFDVKD come from the germline V gene. The CDR3 region has the DNA TGTGCCACCAGTGATTACTCCGAGGCAAATAAGAATGAGCAGTTCTTC. It translates to CATSDYSEANKNEQFF.